These T cell receptor beta chains were read from a single sample in a study of graft-versus-host responses after intestinal transplantation. These receptors have no known antigen. Libraries were prepared by immunoSEQ multiplex PCR; TCRdb keeps only in-frame clonotypes and omits some of them. The sample lists tens of thousands of clones, about four fifths occurring once. Sequenced here: unstimulated CD8+ T cells sorted from spleen or lymph node cells, sampled before intestinal transplant. The origin of the receptors is a human donor who received an intestinal transplant. The CDR3 runs from the conserved cysteine through the conserved F or W. The order of the fields is D gene, clone size, V gene, J gene, CDR3 protein, CDR3 DNA. A D gene is named only where the DNA matches it firmly. Clone size, where shown, is once, few, many, or a class for clones that have expanded.

D: TRBD2; size: few; V: TRBV7-9; J: TRBJ2-7; CDR3: CASTNTSGVAYEQYF; DNA: TGTGCCAGCACAAACACTAGCGGGGTCGCCTACGAGCAGTACTTC
D: .; size: .; V: TRBV6-1; J: TRBJ1-5; CDR3: CASSERTPYNQPQHF; DNA: TGTGCCAGCAGTGAACGTACACCGTACAATCAGCCCCAGCATTTT
D: .; size: .; V: TRBV7-8; J: TRBJ1-1; CDR3: CASSLTERALNTEAFF; DNA: TGTGCCAGCAGCTTAACCGAGCGGGCACTTAACACTGAAGCTTTCTTT
D: .; size: once; V: TRBV7-9; J: TRBJ2-7; CDR3: CASSFEGYEQYF; DNA: TGTGCCAGCAGCTTCGAGGGTTACGAGCAGTACTTC
D: TRBD1; size: .; V: TRBV15; J: TRBJ1-1; CDR3: CATSHRGGTEAFF; DNA: TGTGCCACGTCGCACAGGGGTGGGACTGAAGCTTTCTTT
D: .; size: .; V: TRBV7-6; J: TRBJ2-2; CDR3: CASRGLGGTGELFF; DNA: TGTGCCAGCCGCGGACTGGGTGGTACCGGGGAGCTGTTTTTT
D: .; size: .; V: TRBV6-1; J: TRBJ1-5; CDR3: CASSPLPGANQPQHF; DNA: TGTGCCAGCAGCCCCCTTCCAGGGGCTAATCAGCCCCAGCATTTT
D: TRBD1; size: .; V: TRBV27; J: TRBJ2-5; CDR3: CASRTTGGVGTQYF; DNA: TGTGCCAGCAGAACGACAGGGGGCGTCGGGACCCAGTACTTC
D: .; size: .; V: TRBV21-1; J: TRBJ2-6; CDR3: CASSKSGGSGANVLTF; DNA: TGTGCCAGCAGCAAATCAGGGGGCTCTGGGGCCAACGTCCTGACTTTC
D: TRBD2; size: .; V: TRBV7-8; J: TRBJ2-7; CDR3: CASSATSGRAHEQYF; DNA: TGTGCCAGCAGCGCCACTAGCGGGAGGGCCCACGAGCAGTACTTC
D: .; size: .; V: TRBV4-1; J: TRBJ2-1; CDR3: CASSQDSFREQFF; DNA: TGCGCCAGCAGCCAAGACAGTTTCCGTGAGCAGTTCTTC
D: .; size: .; V: TRBV29-1; J: TRBJ2-7; CDR3: CSVEGGDGVYEQYF; DNA: TGCAGCGTTGAAGGCGGGGACGGGGTATACGAGCAGTACTTC
D: .; size: once; V: TRBV4-2; J: TRBJ1-3; CDR3: CASSHFTGTGNTIYF; DNA: TGTGCCAGCAGCCACTTTACAGGGACCGGAAACACCATATATTTT
D: TRBD1; size: .; V: TRBV4-1; J: TRBJ1-2; CDR3: CASSLLPGQGNDGYTF; DNA: TGCGCCAGCAGCCTATTACCGGGACAGGGGAATGATGGCTACACCTTC
D: TRBD2; size: .; V: TRBV11-2; J: TRBJ2-7; CDR3: CASSLGGPGLAEYEQYF; DNA: TGTGCCAGCAGCTTAGGAGGCCCGGGACTAGCGGAATACGAGCAGTACTTC
D: TRBD1; size: .; V: TRBV27; J: TRBJ1-6; CDR3: CASSTTGGSPLHF; DNA: TGTGCCAGCAGTACGACAGGGGGTTCACCCCTCCACTTT
D: TRBD1; size: .; V: TRBV28; J: TRBJ2-3; CDR3: CASSKGDRGASGIWDTQYF; DNA: TGTGCCAGCAGCAAGGGGGACAGGGGGGCTAGCGGGATCTGGGATACGCAGTATTTT
D: .; size: .; V: TRBV28; J: TRBJ1-5; CDR3: CASSLRGSSQPQHF; DNA: TGTGCCAGCAGCCTAAGAGGGTCTTCTCAGCCCCAGCATTTT
D: TRBD1; size: .; V: TRBV6-4; J: TRBJ2-1; CDR3: CASSDSEGQGHEQFF; DNA: TGTGCCAGCAGTGACTCCGAGGGACAGGGACATGAGCAGTTCTTC
D: .; size: .; V: TRBV7-9; J: TRBJ1-1; CDR3: CASSFGSRNTEAFF; DNA: TGTGCCAGCAGCTTCGGTTCGAGGAACACTGAAGCTTTCTTT
D: TRBD1; size: .; V: TRBV7-8; J: TRBJ1-4; CDR3: CASSLWTGNEKLFF; DNA: TGTGCCAGCAGCTTATGGACAGGAAATGAAAAACTGTTTTTT
D: TRBD2; size: .; V: TRBV11-2; J: TRBJ2-1; CDR3: CASSSRTSSNEQFF; DNA: TGTGCCAGCAGCAGTCGGACTAGCAGCAATGAGCAGTTCTTC
D: TRBD2; size: .; V: TRBV25-1; J: TRBJ2-7; CDR3: CASSGDRGLAYEQYF; DNA: TGTGCCAGCAGTGGAGACAGGGGACTAGCGTACGAGCAGTACTTC
D: .; size: .; V: TRBV18; J: TRBJ2-2; CDR3: CASSPGHVGRTGELFF; DNA: TGTGCCAGCTCACCCGGACACGTTGGACGCACCGGGGAGCTGTTTTTT
D: TRBD2; size: .; V: TRBV29-1; J: TRBJ2-3; CDR3: CSVEGATSGRARTDTQYF; DNA: TGCAGCGTTGAGGGGGCCACTAGCGGGAGGGCCAGAACAGATACGCAGTATTTT
D: .; size: .; V: TRBV27; J: TRBJ2-7; CDR3: CASSLSIDTSSYEQYF; DNA: TGTGCCAGCAGTTTATCGATTGACACGAGCTCCTACGAGCAGTACTTC
D: TRBD2; size: .; V: TRBV7-9; J: TRBJ2-7; CDR3: CASSLGGRNEQYF; DNA: TGTGCCAGCAGTCTTGGCGGGAGGAACGAGCAGTACTTC
D: .; size: .; V: TRBV7-6; J: TRBJ2-5; CDR3: CASSLAMTGTDLAQETQYF; DNA: TGTGCCAGCAGCTTAGCGATGACCGGGACAGACCTAGCGCAAGAGACCCAGTACTTC
D: .; size: .; V: TRBV28; J: TRBJ2-7; CDR3: CASSLGLNIYEQYF; DNA: TGTGCCAGCAGTTTAGGACTAAATATCTACGAGCAGTACTTC
D: .; size: .; V: TRBV5-4; J: TRBJ2-1; CDR3: CASSPRTDNEQFF; DNA: TGTGCCAGCAGCCCGAGGACAGATAATGAGCAGTTCTTC
D: .; size: .; V: TRBV5-1; J: TRBJ1-1; CDR3: CASSLGWRMNTEAFF; DNA: TGCGCCAGCAGCTTAGGATGGCGGATGAACACTGAAGCTTTCTTT
D: .; size: .; V: TRBV27; J: TRBJ1-5; CDR3: CASSSGLDNQPQHF; DNA: TGTGCCAGCAGTTCAGGGTTAGACAATCAGCCCCAGCATTTT
D: TRBD1; size: once; V: TRBV15; J: TRBJ2-5; CDR3: CATSRIPGTVKETQYF; DNA: TGTGCCACCAGCAGAATCCCCGGGACAGTTAAAGAGACCCAGTACTTC
D: TRBD1; size: .; V: TRBV27; J: TRBJ2-3; CDR3: CASTFLPTGGTDTQYF; DNA: TGTGCCAGCACCTTCCTACCTACAGGGGGTACAGATACGCAGTATTTT
D: TRBD2; size: .; V: TRBV9; J: TRBJ2-3; CDR3: CASSPGLAADTQYF; DNA: TGTGCCAGCAGCCCGGGACTAGCCGCAGATACGCAGTATTTT
D: .; size: once; V: TRBV12-5; J: TRBJ2-2; CDR3: CASGLVGPGVNTGELFF; DNA: TGTGCTAGTGGTTTGGTAGGGCCGGGAGTGAACACCGGGGAGCTGTTTTTT
D: TRBD1; size: .; V: TRBV19; J: TRBJ2-5; CDR3: CASSTGTGAEQETQYF; DNA: TGTGCCAGTAGTACCGGGACAGGGGCCGAGCAAGAGACCCAGTACTTC
D: .; size: .; V: TRBV6-6; J: TRBJ1-2; CDR3: CASSMGGGGYGYTF; DNA: TGTGCCAGCAGTATGGGAGGGGGGGGCTATGGCTACACCTTC
D: .; size: few; V: TRBV6-1; J: TRBJ1-5; CDR3: CASSEGVWSNQPQHF; DNA: TGTGCCAGCAGTGAAGGAGTGTGGAGCAATCAGCCCCAGCATTTT
D: TRBD2; size: .; V: TRBV19; J: TRBJ2-1; CDR3: CASSVSSGGADEQFF; DNA: TGTGCCAGTAGTGTCTCTAGCGGGGGGGCTGATGAGCAGTTCTTC
D: .; size: .; V: TRBV27; J: TRBJ2-7; CDR3: CASSLGGAAYEQYF; DNA: TGTGCCAGCAGTTTAGGTGGGGCGGCCTACGAGCAGTACTTC
D: .; size: few; V: TRBV29-1; J: TRBJ1-1; CDR3: CSVDGGRTEAFF; DNA: TGCAGCGTTGATGGAGGGAGGACTGAAGCTTTCTTT
D: TRBD2; size: .; V: TRBV18; J: TRBJ2-5; CDR3: CASSVTPGLAGAGQETQYF; DNA: TGTGCCAGCTCAGTAACTCCGGGACTAGCGGGAGCAGGCCAAGAGACCCAGTACTTC
D: .; size: .; V: TRBV7-9; J: TRBJ1-1; CDR3: CASSLGETEAFF; DNA: TGTGCCAGCAGCTTAGGAGAGACAGAAGCTTTCTTT
D: .; size: once; V: TRBV15; J: TRBJ1-2; CDR3: CATSRAGGGVHGYTF; DNA: TGTGCCACCAGCAGGGCCGGGGGGGGCGTACACGGCTACACCTTC
D: TRBD1; size: .; V: TRBV7-6; J: TRBJ1-5; CDR3: CASSPDRGRGQPQHF; DNA: TGTGCCAGCAGCCCCGACAGGGGGCGGGGTCAGCCCCAGCATTTT
D: .; size: .; V: TRBV11-2; J: TRBJ2-7; CDR3: CASSPERSSYEQYF; DNA: TGTGCCAGCAGCCCGGAGAGGAGTTCCTACGAGCAGTACTTC
D: .; size: .; V: TRBV5-4; J: TRBJ2-2; CDR3: CASSWESDTGELFF; DNA: TGTGCCAGCAGCTGGGAGTCCGACACCGGGGAGCTGTTTTTT
D: .; size: once; V: TRBV21-1; J: TRBJ1-3; CDR3: CASSILGDWGSGNTIYF; DNA: .
D: TRBD1; size: .; V: TRBV19; J: TRBJ2-5; CDR3: CASSRYGDRGLVGETQYF; DNA: TGTGCCAGTTCCCGCTATGGGGACAGGGGCCTCGTGGGGGAGACCCAGTACTTC
D: .; size: .; V: TRBV29-1; J: TRBJ2-1; CDR3: CSAFRSYNEQFF; DNA: TGCAGCGCCTTCCGGTCCTACAATGAGCAGTTCTTC
D: TRBD1; size: .; V: TRBV7-6; J: TRBJ1-1; CDR3: CASSLEDRGPNTEAFF; DNA: TGTGCCAGCAGCCTAGAGGACAGGGGACCGAACACTGAAGCTTTCTTT